This record concerns one T cell receptor beta chain sequence. Germline CDR1 is LGHNT and CDR2 is FRNRAP. V lost 1 base and J 4 bases, leaving 10 bases between the germline ends. The CDR3 loop spans 14 amino acids. This sample is part of a study of shared T cell receptors in the human thymus. Clones were sequenced by immunoSEQ multiplex PCR, and TCRdb holds only the in-frame ones, with some missing. The sample has hundreds of thousands of clones, around 87% seen once. The sample also formed part of further work on human thymus T cells. That source adds: All donors were healthy Finnish infants who were undergoing corrective surgery to treat congenital heart defects. Corrective heart surgery yielded resections, and these provided the thymus tissue. Both thymic and peripheral blood repertoires showed apparently biased V and J usage. Unrelated people showed highly overlapping thymic repertoires, related research reported.

The V and J genes are TRBV12-5 and TRBJ1-2; D gene ambiguous. The sample was thymocytes. This clonotype was sampled from a boy younger than two with a congenital heart defect. CDR3 coding DNA: TGTGCTAGTGGTTTGGGTGCGGGCCCCTATGGCTACACCTTC. It translates to CASGLGAGPYGYTF.